The source of this T cell receptor beta chain is a study of blood T cell repertoires in COVID-19. Overall study: Researchers got acute and convalescent COVID-19 samples from the United States, Italy and Spain.

J gave up 7 bases and V 8 bases, and 3 bases lay outside the gene matches. Germline lookup yields CDR1 LNHDA and CDR2 SQIVND (reference sequence). The CDR3 totals 13 residues. Measured with immunoSEQ multiplex PCR; TCRdb has only the in-frame clones, and not every one. The sample includes about 220,000 clones, approximately 90% of them seen just once. Material for sequencing was peripheral blood. V usage is TRBV19 and J usage is TRBJ2-4; 12 bases are shared with TRBD2. The sequence was collected from a man aged 25 to 40 who had recovered from COVID-19. CDR3 sequence: CASALAGGNIQYF. Written as DNA, the CDR3 is TGTGCCAGTGCACTAGCGGGGGGCAACATTCAGTACTTC.